The 7 T cell receptor beta chains below were found in one sample sequenced in a study of vaccination effects on CD4 cells after COVID-19. What these receptors recognize is not known. Clones were read by immunoSEQ multiplex PCR, and TCRdb kept only the in-frame ones, dropping some. The table has some 61,000 clones, around four fifths seen once. After expansion with viral peptide pools in the ViraFEST assay, antigen-specific CD4+ T cells were sequenced. Culture lasted about ten days before CD4+ T cell isolation. Everyone in the study got two shots of either the BNT162b2 or mRNA-1273 vaccine. The sequenced sample was CD4+ T cells from PBMCs cultured with HCoV-OC43 spike peptides, obtained after COVID-19 vaccination. Subset defined: HCoV-OC43 spike overlapping peptide pool stimulation. All receptors derive from a human donor who received a COVID-19 vaccine.

The V gene is TRBV6-5, the J gene TRBJ1-2, with unresolved D. Germline V lookup: CDR1 MNHEY, CDR2 SVGAGI. CDR3 length equals 14 residues. The germline V and J ends were trimmed by 4 bases and 4 bases, with 13 bases remaining between them. The CDR3 nucleotides read TGTGCCAGCAGTTCCGGGCCGGACTTCTATGGCTACACCTTC. Translating it yields CASSSGPDFYGYTF.

This chain connects TRBV5-1 to TRBJ2-5; tentative D call: TRBD1 (5 bases). Germline CDR1 is SGHRS and CDR2 is YFSETQ. This CDR3 region has 16 residues. The ends were cut back, 2 bases at V and 3 bases at J, with 17 bases in the middle. For the CDR3, the DNA is TGCGCCAGCAGCTTTGGAAGGGGCTCTCAAAAAGAGACCCAGTACTTC. As protein: CASSFGRGSQKETQYF.

The chain links TRBV29-1 to TRBJ2-5; 10 nucleotides agree with TRBD1. Germline V lookup: CDR1 SQVTM, CDR2 ANQGSEA. This CDR3 region has 14 residues. Germline trimming cut 8 bases from V and 0 bases from J; bases unmatched to any gene: 6. The CDR3 bases are TGCAGCTCTTGGACAGGGGGAAACCAAGAGACCCAGTACTTC. It specifies CSSWTGGNQETQYF. The whole variable domain, remainder taken from reference TRBV29-1 and TRBJ2-5, is SAVISQKPSRDICQRGTSLTIQCQVDSQVTMMFWYRQQPGQSLTLIATANQGSEATYESGFVIDKFPISRPNLTFSTLTVSNMSPEDSSIYLCSSWTGGNQETQYFGPGTRLLVL.

CDR3 region: CASSPPQGGGYGYTF. The DNA of the CDR3 is TGTGCCAGCAGCCCCCCACAGGGTGGTGGCTATGGCTACACCTTC. The chain joins TRBV6-6 to TRBJ1-2; D might be TRBD1 (6 bases). In germline, CDR1 is MNHNY, CDR2 SVGAGI (reference sequence). V lost 6 bases to trimming and J lost 4 bases, with 18 bases between them. The CDR3 totals 15 residues.

The chain links TRBV11-2 to TRBJ1-2; TRBD1 aligns across 8 bases. The CDR3 loop spans 16 amino acids. The ends lost 2 bases at V and 3 bases at J; junction bases unmatched: 8. CDR1 is SGHAT and CDR2 is FQNNGV in the germline V gene. This CDR3 is CASSLFAQGADYGYTF. CDR3 DNA sequence: TGTGCCAGCAGCTTATTCGCCCAGGGGGCTGACTATGGCTACACCTTC.

The J gene is TRBJ1-3, the V gene TRBV7-8, with TRBD1 as a possible D gene (5 bases). Germline CDR1 and CDR2: SGHVS and FQNEAQ. The CDR3 spans 15 residues. The V and J ends lost 5 bases and 4 bases respectively, with 15 bases between them. In DNA, the CDR3 is TGTGCCAGCAGCCGACCGGGGCTTATGGGAAACACCATATATTTT. Translation: CASSRPGLMGNTIYF.

This chain uses TRBV4-1 with TRBJ1-1; no reliable D call. CDR1 MGHRA and CDR2 YSYEKL come from the germline V gene. V lost 0 bases and J lost 4, with 15 bases in between. The CDR3 is 16 residues long. The chain's CDR3 is CASSQDNVGWSTEAFF. For the CDR3, the DNA is TGCGCCAGCAGCCAAGATAACGTGGGGTGGAGCACTGAAGCTTTCTTT.